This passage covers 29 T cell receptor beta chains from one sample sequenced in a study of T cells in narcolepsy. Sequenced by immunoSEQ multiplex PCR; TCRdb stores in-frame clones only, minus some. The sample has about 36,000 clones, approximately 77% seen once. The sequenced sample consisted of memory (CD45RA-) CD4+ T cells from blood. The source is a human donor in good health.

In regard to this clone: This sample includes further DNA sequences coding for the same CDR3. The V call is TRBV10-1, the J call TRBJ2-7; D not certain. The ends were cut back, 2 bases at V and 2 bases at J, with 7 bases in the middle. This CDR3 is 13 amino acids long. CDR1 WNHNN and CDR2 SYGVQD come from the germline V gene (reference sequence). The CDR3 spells CASSEVGTYEQYF. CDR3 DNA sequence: TGCGCCAGCAGTGAGGTGGGAACCTACGAGCAGTACTTC.

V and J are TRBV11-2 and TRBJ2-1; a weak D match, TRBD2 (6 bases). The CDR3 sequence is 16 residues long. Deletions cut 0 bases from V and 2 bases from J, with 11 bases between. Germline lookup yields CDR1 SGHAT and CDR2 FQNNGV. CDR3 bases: TGTGCCAGCAGCTTAGAAGGCGGGACTGCCTACAATGAGCAGTTCTTC. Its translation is CASSLEGGTAYNEQFF.

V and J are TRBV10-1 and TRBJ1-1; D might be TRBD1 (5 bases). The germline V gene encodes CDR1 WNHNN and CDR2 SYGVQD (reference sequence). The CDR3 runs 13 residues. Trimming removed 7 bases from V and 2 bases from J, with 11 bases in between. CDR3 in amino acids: CASMRDGNTEAFF. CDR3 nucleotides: TGCGCCAGCATGAGGGACGGTAACACTGAAGCTTTCTTT.

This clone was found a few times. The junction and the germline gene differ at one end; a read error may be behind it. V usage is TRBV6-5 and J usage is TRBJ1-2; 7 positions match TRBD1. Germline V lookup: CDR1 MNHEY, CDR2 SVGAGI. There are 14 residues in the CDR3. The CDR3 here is CASSVSGTDGYAYF. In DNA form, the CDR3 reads TGTGCCAGCAGTGTATCGGGGACAGATGGCTACGCGTACTTC.

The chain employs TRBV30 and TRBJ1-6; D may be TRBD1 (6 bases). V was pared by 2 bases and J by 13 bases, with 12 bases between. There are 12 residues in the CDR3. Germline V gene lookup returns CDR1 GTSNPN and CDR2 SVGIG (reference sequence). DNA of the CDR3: TGTGCCTGGAGTCGGGGGCTTAATCCCCTCCACTTT. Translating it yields CAWSRGLNPLHF.

The CDR3 region has the DNA TGTGCCAGCAGGGACAGAGGCTATCTGAACACTGAAGCTTTCTTT. Amino acids: CASRDRGYLNTEAFF. V and J are TRBV2 and TRBJ1-1; D is perhaps TRBD1 (6 bases). The germline V gene has CDR1 SNHLY and CDR2 FYNNEI. The V end lost 6 bases, the J end lost 0 bases, and 14 bases lay between the germline ends. The CDR3 extends over 15 amino acids.

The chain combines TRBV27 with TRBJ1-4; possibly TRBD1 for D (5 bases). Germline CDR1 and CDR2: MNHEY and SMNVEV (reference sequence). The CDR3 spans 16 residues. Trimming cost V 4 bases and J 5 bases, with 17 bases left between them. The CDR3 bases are TGTGCCAGCAGTTCGATCGGGGGACCGCTGAATGAAAAACTGTTTTTT. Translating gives CASSSIGGPLNEKLFF.

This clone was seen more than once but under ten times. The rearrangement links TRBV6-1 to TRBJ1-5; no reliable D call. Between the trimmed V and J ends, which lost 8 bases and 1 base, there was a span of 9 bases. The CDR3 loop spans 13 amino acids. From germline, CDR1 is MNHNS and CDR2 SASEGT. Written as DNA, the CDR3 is TGTGCCAGCTTCCGGGGAAGCAATCAGCCCCAGCATTTT. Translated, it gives CASFRGSNQPQHF.

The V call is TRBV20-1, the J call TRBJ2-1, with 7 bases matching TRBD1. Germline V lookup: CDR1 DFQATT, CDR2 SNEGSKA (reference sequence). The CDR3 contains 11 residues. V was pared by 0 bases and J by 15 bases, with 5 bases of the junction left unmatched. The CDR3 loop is CSARERDSRFF. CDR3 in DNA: TGCAGTGCTAGAGAAAGGGACAGTCGGTTCTTC.

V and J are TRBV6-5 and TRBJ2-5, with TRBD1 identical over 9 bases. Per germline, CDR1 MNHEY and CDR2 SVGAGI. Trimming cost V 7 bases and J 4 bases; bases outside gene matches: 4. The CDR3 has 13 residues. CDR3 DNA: TGTGCCAGCAAAAGACAGGGGGGAGAGACCCAGTACTTC. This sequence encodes CASKRQGGETQYF.

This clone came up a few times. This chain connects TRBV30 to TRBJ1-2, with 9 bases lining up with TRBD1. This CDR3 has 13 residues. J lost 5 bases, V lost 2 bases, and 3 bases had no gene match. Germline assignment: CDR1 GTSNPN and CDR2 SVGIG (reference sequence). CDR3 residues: CAWSPGTGYGYTF. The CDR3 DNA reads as TGTGCCTGGAGTCCCGGGACAGGGTATGGCTACACCTTC.

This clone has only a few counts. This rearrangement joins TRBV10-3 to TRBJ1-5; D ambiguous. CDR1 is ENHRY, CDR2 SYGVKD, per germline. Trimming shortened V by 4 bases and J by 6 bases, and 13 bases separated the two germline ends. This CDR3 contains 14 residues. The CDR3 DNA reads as TGTGCCATCAGTGTGGCTGGGGTTGCTCAGCCCCAGCATTTT. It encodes CAISVAGVAQPQHF.

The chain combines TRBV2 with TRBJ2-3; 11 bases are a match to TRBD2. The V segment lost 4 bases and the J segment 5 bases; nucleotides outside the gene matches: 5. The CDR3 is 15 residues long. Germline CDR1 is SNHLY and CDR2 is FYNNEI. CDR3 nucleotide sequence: TGTGCCAGCAGTGTAGCGGGGGGGCAGGGAGATACGCAGTATTTT. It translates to CASSVAGGQGDTQYF.

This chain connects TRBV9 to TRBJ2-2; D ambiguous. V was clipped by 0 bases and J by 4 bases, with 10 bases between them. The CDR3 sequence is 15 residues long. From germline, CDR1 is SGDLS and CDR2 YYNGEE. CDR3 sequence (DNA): TGTGCCAGCAGCGTAGTGGCAGGAAGCACCGGGGAGCTGTTTTTT. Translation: CASSVVAGSTGELFF.

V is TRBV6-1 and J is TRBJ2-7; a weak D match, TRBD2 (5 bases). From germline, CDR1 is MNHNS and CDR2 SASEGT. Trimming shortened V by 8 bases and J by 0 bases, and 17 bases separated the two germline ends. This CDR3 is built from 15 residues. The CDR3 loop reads CASSLEGSFSYEQYF. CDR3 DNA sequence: TGTGCCAGCTCTCTAGAGGGCAGTTTCTCCTACGAGCAGTACTTC.

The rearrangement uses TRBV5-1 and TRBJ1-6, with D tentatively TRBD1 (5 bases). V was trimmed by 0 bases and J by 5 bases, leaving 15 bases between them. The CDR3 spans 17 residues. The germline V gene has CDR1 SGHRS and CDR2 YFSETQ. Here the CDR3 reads CASSLVPGGGNNSPLHF. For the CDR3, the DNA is TGCGCCAGCAGCTTGGTGCCGGGGGGAGGCAATAATTCACCCCTCCACTTT.

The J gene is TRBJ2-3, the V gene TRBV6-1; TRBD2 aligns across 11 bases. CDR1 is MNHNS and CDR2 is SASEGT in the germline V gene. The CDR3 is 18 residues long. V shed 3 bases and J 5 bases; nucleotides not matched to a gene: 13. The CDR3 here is CASSDPFSGGGVEDTQYF. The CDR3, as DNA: TGTGCCAGCAGTGACCCCTTTAGCGGGGGGGGCGTTGAAGATACGCAGTATTTT.

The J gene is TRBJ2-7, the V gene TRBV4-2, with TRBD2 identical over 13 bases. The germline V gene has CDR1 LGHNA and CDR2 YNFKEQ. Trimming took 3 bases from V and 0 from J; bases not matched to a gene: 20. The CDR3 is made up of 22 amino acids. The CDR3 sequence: CASSHLSQRGLAGQRSSYEQYF. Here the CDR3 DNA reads TGTGCCAGCAGCCATCTTTCACAGCGGGGACTAGCGGGACAAAGGAGCTCCTACGAGCAGTACTTC.

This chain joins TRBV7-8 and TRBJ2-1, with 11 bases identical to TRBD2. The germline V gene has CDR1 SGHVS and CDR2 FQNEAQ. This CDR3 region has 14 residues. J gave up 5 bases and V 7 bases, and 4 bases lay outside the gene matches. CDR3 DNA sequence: TGTGCCAGCACCGGACTAGCGGGCCACAATGAGCAGTTCTTC. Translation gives CASTGLAGHNEQFF.

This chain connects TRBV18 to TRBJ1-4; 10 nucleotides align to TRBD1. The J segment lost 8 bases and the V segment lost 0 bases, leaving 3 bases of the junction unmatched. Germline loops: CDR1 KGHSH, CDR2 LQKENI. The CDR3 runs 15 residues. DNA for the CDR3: TGTGCCAGCTCACCACCGACAGGGGGCAGGGAAAAACTGTTTTTT. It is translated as CASSPPTGGREKLFF.

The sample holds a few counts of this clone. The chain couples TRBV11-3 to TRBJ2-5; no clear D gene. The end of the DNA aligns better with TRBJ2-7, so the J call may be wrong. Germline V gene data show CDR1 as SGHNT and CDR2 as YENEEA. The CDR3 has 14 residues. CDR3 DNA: TGTGCCAGCAGCTTGCCGAGATCTCCCTACGAGCAGTACTTC. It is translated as CASSLPRSPYEQYF.

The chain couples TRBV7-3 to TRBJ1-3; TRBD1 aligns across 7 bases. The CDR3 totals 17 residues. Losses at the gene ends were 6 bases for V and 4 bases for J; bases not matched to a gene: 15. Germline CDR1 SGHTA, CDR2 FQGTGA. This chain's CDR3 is CASSYGQAVSKGNTIYF. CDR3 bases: TGTGCCAGCAGTTACGGACAGGCGGTAAGTAAAGGAAACACCATATATTTT.

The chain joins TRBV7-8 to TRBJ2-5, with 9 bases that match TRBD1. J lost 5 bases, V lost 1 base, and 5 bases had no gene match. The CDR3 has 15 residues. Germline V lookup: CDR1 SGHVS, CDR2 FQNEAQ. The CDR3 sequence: CASSLVQGAWETQYF. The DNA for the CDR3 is TGTGCCAGCAGCTTAGTACAGGGGGCATGGGAGACCCAGTACTTC.

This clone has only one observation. The CDR3 here is CASSLGSTYNSPLHF. CDR3 in DNA: TGTGCCAGCAGCTTAGGGAGTACCTATAATTCACCCCTCCACTTT. This chain connects TRBV7-6 to TRBJ1-6; no clear D gene. The V and J ends lost 1 base and 2 bases respectively, with 6 bases between them. Per the germline V gene, CDR1 is SGHVS and CDR2 is FNYEAQ. This CDR3 contains 15 residues. The variable domain in full, completed from reference TRBV7-6 and TRBJ1-6, reads GAGVSQSPRYKVTKRGQDVALRCDPISGHVSLYWYRQALGQGPEFLTYFNYEAQQDKSGLPNDRFSAERPEGSISTLTIQRTEQRDSAMYRCASSLGSTYNSPLHFGNGTRLTVT.

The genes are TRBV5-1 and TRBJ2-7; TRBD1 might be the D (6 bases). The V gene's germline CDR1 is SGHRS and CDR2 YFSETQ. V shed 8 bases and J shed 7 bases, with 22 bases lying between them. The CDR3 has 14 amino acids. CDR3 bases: TGCGCCAGTCCCAGGGGCCGCTTTGGGAGAGAGCAGTACTTC. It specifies CASPRGRFGREQYF.

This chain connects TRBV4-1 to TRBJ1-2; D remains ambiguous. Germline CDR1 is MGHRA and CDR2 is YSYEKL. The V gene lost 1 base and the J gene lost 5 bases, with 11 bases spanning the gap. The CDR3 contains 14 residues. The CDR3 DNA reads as TGCGCCAGCAGCCAAGGCCCGACGGGGTATGGCTACACCTTC. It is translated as CASSQGPTGYGYTF.

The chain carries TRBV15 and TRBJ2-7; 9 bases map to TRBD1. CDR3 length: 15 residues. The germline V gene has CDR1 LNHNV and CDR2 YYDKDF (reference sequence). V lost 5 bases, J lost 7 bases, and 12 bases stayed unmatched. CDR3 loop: CATSRPGQGGREQYF. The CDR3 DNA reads TGTGCCACCAGCCGACCGGGACAGGGTGGAAGGGAGCAGTACTTC. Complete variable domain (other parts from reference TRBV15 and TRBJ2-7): DAMVIQNPRYQVTQFGKPVTLSCSQTLNHNVMYWYQQKSSQAPKLLFHYYDKDFNNEADTPDNFQSRRPNTSFCFLDIRSPGLGDTAMYLCATSRPGQGGREQYFGPGTRLTVT.

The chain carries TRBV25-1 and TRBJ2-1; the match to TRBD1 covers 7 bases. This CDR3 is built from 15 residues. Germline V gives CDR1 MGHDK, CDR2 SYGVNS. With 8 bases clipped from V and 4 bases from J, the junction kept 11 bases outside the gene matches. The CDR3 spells CASLRDSVNYNEQFF. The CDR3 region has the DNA TGTGCCAGCCTCAGGGACAGTGTCAATTACAATGAGCAGTTCTTC.

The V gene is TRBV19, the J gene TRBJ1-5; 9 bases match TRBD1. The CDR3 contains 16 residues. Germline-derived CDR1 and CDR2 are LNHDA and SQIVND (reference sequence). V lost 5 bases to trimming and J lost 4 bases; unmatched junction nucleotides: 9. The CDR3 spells CASSPSTGGKNQPQHF. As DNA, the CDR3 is TGTGCCAGTAGTCCATCGACAGGGGGAAAAAATCAGCCCCAGCATTTT.